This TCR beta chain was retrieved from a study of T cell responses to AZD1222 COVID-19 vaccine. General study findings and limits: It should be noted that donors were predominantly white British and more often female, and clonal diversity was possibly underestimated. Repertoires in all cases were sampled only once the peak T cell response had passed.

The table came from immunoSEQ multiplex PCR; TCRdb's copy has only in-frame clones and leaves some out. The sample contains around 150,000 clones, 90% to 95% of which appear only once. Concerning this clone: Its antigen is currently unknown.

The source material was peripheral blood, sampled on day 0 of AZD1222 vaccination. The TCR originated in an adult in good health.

Here the CDR3 reads CASSFRGRGNYGYTF. For the CDR3, the DNA is TGTGCCAGCAGCTTCAGGGGGCGAGGGAACTATGGCTACACCTTC. This rearrangement joins TRBV5-6 to TRBJ1-2, with 8 bases that match TRBD1. Germline CDR1 reads SGHDT; CDR2 reads YYEEEE. After removal of 2 bases from V and 2 bases from J, the junction contained 5 bases not matched to a gene. This CDR3 has 15 amino acids.